The 9 T cell receptor beta chains below all came from one sample that was sequenced in a study of blood T cells in healthy people across ages. Sample-barcoded 5' priming and a J-beta primer mix drove a second PCR of roughly 6 to 12 cycles. TCRdb recomputed calls from the 5' RACE reads with MiXCR, one row per CDR3 protein. This sample has roughly 800,000 distinct CDR3 sequences, with 20% to 25% found just once. This sample was shared with a second study, whose subject was T cells of mothers and their children.

Sequencing was performed on blood. The receptors stem from a boy younger than 18 in good health.

This sequence joins TRBV7-2 and TRBJ2-5; D ambiguous. Looked up from germline, CDR1 is SGHTA and CDR2 is FQGNSA. Trimming cost V 5 bases and J 4 bases, with 14 bases left between them. This CDR3 has 14 amino acids. In DNA form, the CDR3 reads TGTGCCAGCAGCCTAGACAAGGCGGTAGAGACCCAGTACTTC. As protein: CASSLDKAVETQYF.

This clonotype was picked up a small number of times. This sequence joins TRBV28 and TRBJ2-6, with TRBD1 matching 7 bases. CDR3 length: 16 amino acids. CDR1 and CDR2 (germline): MDHEN, SYDVKM. V trimming: 7 bases; J trimming: 0 bases; junction bases outside the gene matches: 6. CDR3 bases: TGTGCCAGCACGGCACAGGGGCTCTCTGGGGCCAACGTCCTGACTTTC. This encodes CASTAQGLSGANVLTF.

This clonotype was counted only a few times. The chain employs TRBV5-1 and TRBJ2-1, with a possible D match to TRBD1 (6 bases). CDR3 length equals 15 residues. Per the germline V gene, CDR1 is SGHRS and CDR2 is YFSETQ. Trimming cost V 2 bases and J 0 bases, with 9 bases left between them. The CDR3 DNA reads TGCGCCAGCAGCTTCATAGGGGGCTCCTACAATGAGCAGTTCTTC. It encodes CASSFIGGSYNEQFF.

The gene calls are TRBV20-1 and TRBJ1-4; D is undetermined. The length of the CDR3 is 16 residues. V lost 0 bases to trimming and J lost 6 bases, with 17 bases between them. Germline loops: CDR1 DFQATT, CDR2 SNEGSKA (reference sequence). For the CDR3, the DNA is TGCAGTGCTAGAGATAAAACTATTGGTAGCGATGAAAAACTGTTTTTT. Encoded protein: CSARDKTIGSDEKLFF.

There are a few counts of this clonotype. This chain connects TRBV7-2 to TRBJ2-5; D could derive from TRBD1 or TRBD2 (5 bases each). The V gene's germline CDR1 is SGHTA and CDR2 FQGNSA. Trimming cost V 4 bases and J 4 bases, with 16 bases left between them. CDR3 length equals 15 residues. In DNA form, the CDR3 reads TGTGCCAGCAGCTCTGGGACGCTGTTGAGAGAGACCCAGTACTTC. It yields the protein CASSSGTLLRETQYF.

This clonotype was counted a few times. V gene TRBV11-2 combines with J gene TRBJ2-7; D call uncertain. The CDR3 runs 13 residues. V dropped 6 bases and J dropped 3 bases, with 12 bases sitting between them. Germline CDR1 reads SGHAT; CDR2 reads FQNNGV. The CDR3 DNA is TGTGCCAGCAGAGGATTTGGCTACTACGAGCAGTACTTC. Its translation is CASRGFGYYEQYF.

The J gene is TRBJ2-7, the V gene TRBV4-3; D possibly corresponds to TRBD1 (6 bases). The V end lost 0 bases, the J end lost 6 bases, and 15 bases lay between the germline ends. CDR1 LGHNA and CDR2 YSLEER come from the germline V gene. This CDR3 is built from 15 residues. The DNA for the CDR3 is TGCGCCAGCAGCCAAGATCGGGCAACCAGGGGCGAGCAGTACTTC. This translates into CASSQDRATRGEQYF.

This clonotype was detected only a few times. The genes are TRBV5-1 and TRBJ2-2; D might be TRBD1 (6 bases). The germline V gene encodes CDR1 SGHRS and CDR2 YFSETQ. The ends were cut back, 3 bases at V and 1 base at J, with 13 bases in the middle. The CDR3 totals 16 residues. CDR3 sequence reads: CASSSTGSQNTGELFF. CDR3 DNA sequence: TGCGCCAGCAGCTCCACAGGGTCCCAGAACACCGGGGAGCTGTTTTTT.

This chain connects TRBV12-3 or TRBV12-4 to TRBJ2-1; D uncertain. V was trimmed by 5 bases and J by 13 bases, leaving 15 bases between them. The CDR3 is 12 residues long. The CDR3 nucleotides are TGTGCCAGCAGTGCTAGGACGGAAACCCAGTTCTTC. Translating it yields CASSARTETQFF.